What follows are 20 T cell receptor beta chains derived from one specimen sequenced in a study of control samples from healthy donors and cancer patients. Some clones are missing from TCRdb's copy, which holds only in-frame ones; the method was immunoSEQ multiplex PCR. The sample lists about 160,000 clones, 70% to 90% occurring once. The specimen sequenced was blood. Every receptor here comes from a man aged 25 to 40 in good health.

The V gene is TRBV7-2, the J gene TRBJ2-2, with a tentative D call TRBD1 (6 bases). CDR1 and CDR2 from the germline V gene are SGHTA and FQGNSA. The CDR3 covers 18 residues. V was trimmed by 5 bases and J by 2 bases, leaving 21 bases between them. The CDR3 DNA reads TGTGCCAGCAGCCTCTCAGGGGCCCTAACCTCAAACACCGGGGAGCTGTTTTTT. Encoded protein: CASSLSGALTSNTGELFF.

The chain is built from TRBV6-5 and TRBJ1-4, with D perhaps TRBD1 (5 bases). Per germline, CDR1 MNHEY and CDR2 SVGAGI. Trimming cost V 2 bases and J 5 bases, with 12 bases left between them. This CDR3 comprises 15 residues. CDR3 sequence reads: CASSYQGKRNEKLFF. The DNA for the CDR3 is TGTGCCAGCAGTTACCAGGGAAAAAGAAATGAAAAACTGTTTTTT.

The DNA for the CDR3 is TGTGCCAGCACCTCTAGAGCGGCTTGGATGACAGATACGCAGTATTTT. The encoded protein is CASTSRAAWMTDTQYF. V is TRBV11-2 and J is TRBJ2-3; D might be TRBD2 (5 bases). This CDR3 is built from 16 residues. The V gene's germline CDR1 is SGHAT and CDR2 FQNNGV. Trimming cost V 7 bases and J 3 bases, with 20 bases left between them.

V and J are TRBV11-3 and TRBJ2-1; D remains unclear. Germline V CDR1 and CDR2: SGHNT, YENEEA. V gave up 1 base and J gave up 4 bases, with 2 bases separating them. The CDR3 is 12 residues long. As DNA, the CDR3 is TGTGCCAGCAGCTTAGGTTACAATGAGCAGTTCTTC. Translation gives CASSLGYNEQFF.

The chain employs TRBV4-3 and TRBJ2-1; D is perhaps TRBD2 (6 bases). CDR3 length equals 15 residues. V lost 1 base to trimming and J lost 4 bases, with 11 bases between them. CDR1 LGHNA and CDR2 YSLEER come from the germline V gene. CDR3 sequence: CASSQGGGIYNEQFF. The CDR3 DNA is TGCGCCAGCAGCCAAGGGGGCGGGATATACAATGAGCAGTTCTTC.

The V call is TRBV10-3, the J call TRBJ2-2, with D perhaps matching TRBD2 (5 bases). This CDR3 comprises 13 residues. Per the germline V gene, CDR1 is ENHRY and CDR2 is SYGVKD. V lost 6 bases and J 4 bases, leaving 9 bases between the germline ends. The CDR3 DNA follows: TGTGCCATCAGCCGGGATTTCACCGGGGAGCTGTTTTTT. Translation gives CAISRDFTGELFF.

CDR3 amino acids: CASSRSSYEQYF. The CDR3 nucleotides read TGTGCCAGCAGCCGGAGCTCCTACGAGCAGTACTTC. V is TRBV7-8 and J is TRBJ2-7; D not certain. The length of the CDR3 is 12 residues. V was clipped by 5 bases and J by 0 bases, with 5 bases between them. Germline lookup yields CDR1 SGHVS and CDR2 FQNEAQ.

The genes are TRBV6-6 and TRBJ1-1; D not certain. In germline, CDR1 is MNHNY, CDR2 SVGAGI (reference sequence). Trimming cost V 10 bases and J 1 base, with 13 bases left between them. CDR3 length: 13 amino acids. The CDR3 DNA follows: TGTGCCACCTTCGGACCGCCGAACACTGAAGCTTTCTTT. Amino acids: CATFGPPNTEAFF.

The chain combines TRBV2 with TRBJ1-1; D ambiguous. Trimming left V 4 bases short and J 6 bases short, with 9 bases between. The CDR3 totals 12 residues. Germline lookup yields CDR1 SNHLY and CDR2 FYNNEI. Here the CDR3 reads CASSGSRAEAFF. The DNA of the CDR3 is TGTGCCAGCAGTGGCAGTAGGGCTGAAGCTTTCTTT.

The J gene is TRBJ1-1, the V gene TRBV3-1 (or the pseudogene TRBV3-2); a possible D gene is TRBD1 (5 bases). The CDR3 has 15 amino acids. Germline CDR1 is LGHDT and CDR2 is YNNKEL (reference sequence). With 0 bases removed from V and 0 bases from J, the gap between germline ends came to 8 bases. The CDR3 protein is CASSQESGLNTEAFF. CDR3 coding DNA: TGTGCCAGCAGCCAAGAATCAGGGCTGAACACTGAAGCTTTCTTT.

This chain joins TRBV29-1 and TRBJ1-2; no reliable D call. Germline CDR1 is SQVTM and CDR2 is ANQGSEA. V gave up 6 bases and J gave up 4 bases, with 18 bases separating them. The CDR3 is 14 amino acids. CDR3 sequence (DNA): TGCAGCGTGGATTTCCAAGGCAGATTCTATGGCTACACCTTC. Its translation: CSVDFQGRFYGYTF.

The chain is built from TRBV24-1 and TRBJ2-3; perhaps TRBD2 as D (5 bases). V lost 4 bases to trimming and J lost 2 bases, with 12 bases between them. The CDR3 contains 15 residues. In germline, CDR1 is KGHDR, CDR2 SFDVKD. The CDR3 region is CATSEPGSVTDTQYF. CDR3 sequence (DNA): TGTGCCACCAGTGAGCCGGGAAGTGTCACAGATACGCAGTATTTT.

The genes are TRBV20-1 and TRBJ1-1; D is ambiguous. Germline V gives CDR1 DFQATT, CDR2 SNEGSKA (reference sequence). V was clipped by 3 bases and J by 5 bases, with 10 bases between them. The CDR3 consists of 12 residues. The CDR3 protein is CSASYLNTEAFF. In DNA, the CDR3 is TGCAGTGCTAGTTACCTTAATACTGAAGCTTTCTTT.

This chain uses TRBV19 with TRBJ1-1, with TRBD1 as a possible D gene (5 bases). The length of the CDR3 is 16 residues. The V gene's germline CDR1 is LNHDA and CDR2 SQIVND (reference sequence). V was trimmed by 0 bases and J by 0 bases, leaving 11 bases between them. Written as DNA, the CDR3 is TGTGCCAGTAGTATAGACTTGGGACTTATGAACACTGAAGCTTTCTTT. It codes for CASSIDLGLMNTEAFF. Filled out from reference TRBV19 and TRBJ1-1, the complete variable domain reads DGGITQSPKYLFRKEGQNVTLSCEQNLNHDAMYWYRQDPGQGLRLIYYSQIVNDFQKGDIAEGYSVSREKKESFPLTVTSAQKNPTAFYLCASSIDLGLMNTEAFFGQGTRLTVV.

The V gene is TRBV27, the J gene TRBJ2-3; 7 bases map to TRBD2. Germline CDR1 is MNHEY and CDR2 is SMNVEV (reference sequence). CDR3 length: 14 residues. V was clipped by 5 bases and J by 0 bases; unmatched bases: 2. The CDR3 is CASSVAGSTDTQYF. For the CDR3, the DNA is TGTGCCAGCAGTGTAGCGGGTAGCACAGATACGCAGTATTTT.

This chain uses TRBV11-2 with TRBJ2-1; no clear D. V lost 7 bases, J lost 0 bases, and 10 bases lay in between. CDR3 length: 14 amino acids. The germline V gene encodes CDR1 SGHAT and CDR2 FQNNGV. Here the CDR3 reads CASNPLFSYNEQFF. The CDR3, as DNA: TGTGCCAGCAACCCTCTATTCTCCTACAATGAGCAGTTCTTC.

The chain has TRBV18 and TRBJ1-3; perhaps TRBD1 as D (5 bases). CDR1 and CDR2 (germline): KGHSH, LQKENI. The CDR3 covers 14 residues. V was cut by 5 bases and J by 2 bases, with 10 bases left in between. CDR3 DNA: TGTGCCAGCTCATGGGGCAGTACTGGAAACACCATATATTTT. It is translated as CASSWGSTGNTIYF.

The chain links TRBV18 to TRBJ1-5, with D unresolved. The CDR3 sequence is 14 residues long. Trimming shortened V by 3 bases and J by 2 bases, and 8 bases separated the two germline ends. The germline CDR1 and CDR2 sequences are KGHSH and LQKENI. The CDR3 spells CASSPAGGNQPQHF. CDR3 DNA sequence: TGTGCCAGCTCACCGGCCGGTGGCAATCAGCCCCAGCATTTT.

The chain has TRBV25-1 and TRBJ2-3; D call uncertain. The CDR3 is 15 residues long. Trimming pared 3 bases from V and 0 bases from J, leaving 10 bases between. The germline gives CDR1 MGHDK, CDR2 SYGVNS. The DNA for the CDR3 is TGTGCCAGCAGTGATAGGCTTCTAAGCACAGATACGCAGTATTTT. The encoded protein is CASSDRLLSTDTQYF. The entire variable domain, with the rest obtained from reference TRBV25-1 and TRBJ2-3, is as follows: EADIYQTPRYLVIGTGKKITLECSQTMGHDKMYWYQQDPGMELHLIHYSYGVNSTEKGDLSSESTVSRIRTEHFPLTLESARPSHTSQYLCASSDRLLSTDTQYFGPGTRLTVL.

The chain has TRBV7-7 and TRBJ2-5; possible D gene TRBD1, 5 bases. From germline, CDR1 is SSHAT and CDR2 FNYEAQ (reference sequence). The CDR3 spans 15 residues. V lost 5 bases to trimming and J lost 6 bases, with 19 bases between them. DNA for the CDR3: TGTGCCAGCAGCCCTCGAGCGTGGGGCACTAAGACCCAGTACTTC. This encodes CASSPRAWGTKTQYF.